The 18 T cell receptor beta chains in this list originate from one sample, sequenced in a study of T cells in Graves' hyperthyroidism and ophthalmopathy (dated by TCRdb to the late 2010s). To prepare the library, multiplex PCR was applied. Instrument on record: Illumina HiSeq 2000. The TCR beta CDR3 regions were amplified from RNA transcripts. The first round of RT-PCR for the TCR CDR3 was performed with the HTBI primer set and the Qiagen OneStep RT-PCR kit. TCRdb reran the public reads through fastp at Q25 and MiXCR, keeping productive beta chains. Duplicate CDR3 protein sequences are folded into a single record with the most common DNA and genes. This sample holds 500,000 to 600,000 distinct CDR3 sequences; roughly 46% were observed only once. Around 8% of the sample belongs to the ten largest clones. Sample: peripheral blood or thyroid tissue (not recorded which). The receptors originated from a woman aged 18-30 years with Graves' hyperthyroidism.

The chain uses TRBV13 and TRBJ2-1; D ambiguous. The CDR3 loop spans 16 amino acids. CDR1 is PRHDT, CDR2 FYEKMQ, per germline (reference sequence). The ends were cut back, 5 bases at V and 4 bases at J, with 18 bases in the middle. CDR3 DNA sequence: TGTGCCAGCAGCCCCGGCGGTCTGAAGGCGTACAATGAGCAGTTCTTC. Protein sequence: CASSPGGLKAYNEQFF.

This sequence joins TRBV30 and TRBJ2-5, with D tentatively TRBD1 (6 bases). CDR1 and CDR2 (germline): GTSNPN, SVGIG (reference sequence). Trimming removed 3 bases from V and 2 bases from J, with 7 bases in between. The CDR3 totals 12 residues. CDR3 sequence (DNA): TGTGCCTGGAGGACAGGTCAAGAGACCCAGTACTTC. Protein product: CAWRTGQETQYF.

V is TRBV20-1 and J is TRBJ2-7, with a possible D match to TRBD2 (5 bases). The CDR3 loop spans 15 amino acids. Germline assignment: CDR1 DFQATT and CDR2 SNEGSKA (reference sequence). V was shortened by 0 bases and J by 2 bases, with 14 bases between the two germline ends. CDR3 bases: TGCAGTGCTAGAGATCGCGGAGGCTGGGCCTACGAGCAGTACTTC. This encodes CSARDRGGWAYEQYF.

CDR3 DNA: TGTGCCAGTAGTCTTACGGGATTACGCCTCAGCGAGCAGTACTTC. Protein: CASSLTGLRLSEQYF. V gene TRBV19 combines with J gene TRBJ2-7; possible D gene TRBD2, 5 bases. V was cut by 5 bases and J by 6 bases, with 20 bases left in between. The CDR3 has 15 amino acids. CDR1 LNHDA and CDR2 SQIVND come from the germline V gene (reference sequence).

This clonotype was picked up many times. J is TRBJ2-7 and V is TRBV2; TRBD1 agrees at 7 bases. This CDR3 spans 14 amino acids. V lost 2 bases, J lost 1 base, and 2 bases stayed unmatched. Per germline, CDR1 SNHLY and CDR2 FYNNEI. The chain's CDR3 is CASSESGGSYEQYF. In DNA, the CDR3 is TGTGCCAGCAGTGAATCAGGGGGATCCTACGAGCAGTACTTC.

This clonotype has just a few counts. V and J are TRBV5-1 and TRBJ2-2; TRBD1 might be the D (5 bases). Looked up from germline, CDR1 is SGHRS and CDR2 is YFSETQ. This CDR3 has 15 residues. Trimming removed 2 bases at V and 2 bases at J, with 10 bases between. CDR3 protein: CASSLAGINTGELFF. CDR3 DNA sequence: TGCGCCAGCAGCTTAGCAGGGATTAACACCGGGGAGCTGTTTTTT.

The rearrangement joins TRBV15 to TRBJ2-2, with TRBD2 as a possible D gene (6 bases). V dropped 5 bases and J dropped 3 bases, with 16 bases sitting between them. Germline CDR1 is LNHNV and CDR2 is YYDKDF (reference sequence). CDR3 length equals 16 residues. CDR3 protein: CATSDSSTGDTGELFF. The CDR3 DNA reads as TGTGCCACCAGCGATAGCTCCACGGGAGACACCGGGGAGCTGTTTTTT. Full variable domain (rest looked up from reference TRBV15 and TRBJ2-2): DAMVIQNPRYQVTQFGKPVTLSCSQTLNHNVMYWYQQKSSQAPKLLFHYYDKDFNNEADTPDNFQSRRPNTSFCFLDIRSPGLGDTAMYLCATSDSSTGDTGELFFGEGSRLTVL.

The chain joins TRBV7-2 to TRBJ1-2; D unclear. Per germline, CDR1 SGHTA and CDR2 FQGNSA. This CDR3 has 13 residues. V was shortened by 1 base and J by 4 bases, with 7 bases between the two germline ends. DNA for the CDR3: TGTGCCAGCAGCTTAGATTTTGGCTATGGCTACACCTTC. Translation gives CASSLDFGYGYTF.

This clonotype was found many times. This chain links TRBV20-1 with TRBJ2-5, with 10 nucleotides matching TRBD2. The CDR3 extends over 17 amino acids. V was pared by 3 bases and J by 2 bases, with 12 bases of the junction left unmatched. Looked up from germline, CDR1 is DFQATT and CDR2 is SNEGSKA (reference sequence). The CDR3 DNA is TGCAGTGCTAGGCCGCCGAGCGGGAGGGTGGGGCAAGAGACCCAGTACTTC. This translates into CSARPPSGRVGQETQYF.

As for this clonotype: The junction differs from germline at one of its ends, possibly a read error. The CDR3 sequence is CASSSTGKERYF. CDR3 DNA sequence: TGTGCCAGCAGTTCGACCGGCAAGGAGCGGTACTTC. The rearrangement uses TRBV6-5 and TRBJ2-7; D unresolved. This CDR3 has 12 amino acids. Per germline, CDR1 MNHEY and CDR2 SVGAGI.

The CDR3 region is CASVLPLDREGNQPQHF. In DNA form, the CDR3 reads TGTGCCAGCGTGCTACCCCTGGACCGGGAGGGCAATCAGCCCCAGCATTTT. The rearrangement uses TRBV7-2 and TRBJ1-5, with D hard to call. This CDR3 is 17 amino acids long. Trimming took 8 bases from V and 2 from J, leaving 22 bases between them. CDR1 SGHTA and CDR2 FQGNSA come from the germline V gene.

This clonotype was seen repeatedly, ten times or more. The CDR3 DNA is TGCAGCGTTGAAGATCGGGACAGGGGGCCTGAAGCTTTCTTT. The encoded protein is CSVEDRDRGPEAFF. J is TRBJ1-1 and V is TRBV29-1; 12 positions match TRBD1. The germline V gene encodes CDR1 SQVTM and CDR2 ANQGSEA. This CDR3 comprises 14 residues. Losses at the gene ends were 0 bases for V and 6 bases for J; bases not matched to a gene: 2.

Points on this clonotype: An end of the junction differs from the germline gene, which may be a read error. V gene TRBV9 combines with J gene TRBJ2-7, with 10 bases aligning to TRBD2. CDR1 is SGDLS, CDR2 YYNGEE, per germline. The CDR3 totals 14 residues. CDR3 sequence (DNA): TGTGCCAGCAGCGAAAGCGGGAGGGCCTATGAGCAGTACTTC. Amino acid sequence: CASSESGRAYEQYF.

The V and J genes are TRBV10-3 and TRBJ2-7; 9 nucleotides match TRBD2. Trimming cost V 0 bases and J 0 bases; bases outside gene matches: 9. Germline V gene lookup returns CDR1 ENHRY and CDR2 SYGVKD. The CDR3 loop spans 18 amino acids. This CDR3 is CAISESRSSGDSSYEQYF. Here the CDR3 DNA reads TGTGCCATCAGTGAGTCGCGATCTAGCGGGGATAGCTCCTACGAGCAGTACTTC.

The chain links TRBV7-2 to TRBJ1-6; 7 bases are a match to TRBD1. Germline assignment: CDR1 SGHTA and CDR2 FQGNSA. The V and J ends lost 7 bases and 2 bases, in that order; junction bases with no gene match: 8. This CDR3 comprises 16 residues. In DNA, the CDR3 is TGTGCCAGCACCCCAGGGGGATGGGCCTATAATTCACCCCTCCACTTT. Protein: CASTPGGWAYNSPLHF.

With respect to this clonotype: At one of its ends the junction is not consistent with the germline gene, which may arise from a read error. The rearrangement joins TRBV7-2 to TRBJ2-7; TRBD1 agrees at 8 bases. The germline V gene has CDR1 SGHTA and CDR2 FQGNSA. The CDR3 sequence is 13 residues long. CDR3 region: CASSPYRGDEQNF. In DNA form, the CDR3 reads TGTGCCAGCAGCCCGTACAGGGGGGACGAGCAGAACTTC.

In its sample, this clonotype was seen many times. The gene calls are TRBV6-2 or TRBV6-3 and TRBJ2-7; the match to TRBD2 covers 11 bases. With V trimmed by 2 bases and J by 6 bases, 3 bases remained unmatched. The germline CDR1 and CDR2 sequences are MNHEY and SVGEGT. This CDR3 has 14 amino acids. For the CDR3, the DNA is TGTGCCAGCAGTTACGCGCTAGCGGGAGGCGAGCAGTACTTC. It is translated as CASSYALAGGEQYF.

This clonotype was picked up many times. CDR3 sequence: CSVPVTGHYGYTF. The CDR3 bases are TGCAGCGTTCCGGTTACAGGGCACTATGGCTACACCTTC. The chain links TRBV29-1 to TRBJ1-2; D may be TRBD1 (6 bases). The CDR3 consists of 13 residues. Trimming pared 5 bases from V and 3 bases from J, leaving 13 bases between. The germline V gene has CDR1 SQVTM and CDR2 ANQGSEA.